This T cell receptor beta chain was documented in a study of blood T cells in healthy people across ages. Healthy Russian Caucasian donors spanned ages about 6 to 100 years. Together with a sample-barcoded 5' primer, a J-beta primer mix was included in a second PCR lasting about 6 to 12 cycles. TCRdb redid the calling of the 5' RACE reads with MiXCR, one entry per CDR3 protein. Of around 870,000 distinct CDR3 sequences in the sample, more than 25% were seen once. This clonotype was counted at least ten times. Trimming left V 2 bases short and J 5 bases short, with 14 bases between. The CDR3 totals 15 residues. Germline V CDR1 and CDR2: SGHRS, YFSETQ.

The TCR was taken from a woman of 80 years or more in good health. Sequenced: blood. The rearrangement joins TRBV5-1 to TRBJ2-1; D is undetermined. CDR3: CASSFDYRKDNEQFF. The CDR3 bases are TGCGCCAGCAGCTTTGATTACCGAAAGGACAATGAGCAGTTCTTC.